What follows are 9 T cell receptor beta chains derived from one specimen sequenced in a study of blood T cells in healthy people across ages. With a J-beta primer mix and a sample-barcoded 5' primer, a second PCR ran roughly 6 to 11 cycles. Using its own MiXCR run on the 5' RACE reads, TCRdb lists one record per CDR3 protein. In the table there are 750,000 to 950,000 distinct CDR3 sequences, approximately 24% of which are singletons. These sequences were also reported in another study, on T cells of mothers and their children.

The sequenced sample was blood. The receptors originated from a boy between 10 and 17 years old in good health.

The rearrangement joins TRBV6-6 to TRBJ2-1; no definite D call. The germline V gene encodes CDR1 MNHNY and CDR2 SVGAGI (reference sequence). V lost 0 bases and J lost 8, with 11 bases in between. This CDR3 contains 14 residues. As DNA, the CDR3 is TGTGCCAGCAGTTACTCGATCCCTAAATATGAGCAGTTCTTC. Its protein product is CASSYSIPKYEQFF.

This chain connects TRBV24-1 to TRBJ2-1; 9 nucleotides align to TRBD1. Germline V gives CDR1 KGHDR, CDR2 SFDVKD. This CDR3 contains 16 residues. J gave up 1 base and V 3 bases, and 3 bases lay outside the gene matches. The CDR3 region is CATSDETGGSYNEQFF. CDR3 DNA sequence: TGTGCCACCAGTGATGAGACAGGGGGGTCCTACAATGAGCAGTTCTTC.

The CDR3 DNA is TGCAGCGTTGAGTCGGGGGGATACACCGGGGAGCTGTTTTTT. The encoded protein is CSVESGGYTGELFF. The chain couples TRBV29-1 to TRBJ2-2, with 7 positions matching TRBD2. Germline V gene data show CDR1 as SQVTM and CDR2 as ANQGSEA. V dropped 3 bases and J dropped 3; count of bases not matched to a gene: 4. The CDR3 has 14 residues.

This clonotype came up a few times. The gene calls are TRBV7-9 and TRBJ2-7; 7 bases align to TRBD2. Germline trimming cut 3 bases from V and 7 bases from J; bases unmatched to any gene: 6. CDR3 size: 13 residues. Looked up from germline, CDR1 is SEHNR and CDR2 is FQNEAQ (reference sequence). DNA of the CDR3: TGTGCCAGCAGCTTTGGGGGAGGGCGGGAGCAGTACTTC. As protein: CASSFGGGREQYF.

DNA of the CDR3: TGTGCCAGCAGCTGGGGACAGGGTCCCCGAATTAATGAAAAACTGTTTTTT. This gives the protein CASSWGQGPRINEKLFF. This sequence joins TRBV6-1 and TRBJ1-4; 9 bases fit TRBD1. CDR3 size: 17 residues. J lost 4 bases, V lost 6 bases, and 12 bases had no gene match. CDR1 and CDR2 from the germline V gene are MNHNS and SASEGT.

The chain couples TRBV10-1 to TRBJ1-2, with TRBD1 as a possible D gene (5 bases). Trimming shortened V by 2 bases and J by 5 bases, and 9 bases separated the two germline ends. From germline, CDR1 is WNHNN and CDR2 SYGVQD (reference sequence). This CDR3 is built from 13 residues. CDR3 region: CASSESAGYGYTF. CDR3 DNA sequence: TGCGCCAGCAGTGAGAGCGCAGGGTATGGCTACACCTTC.

This clonotype came up a few times. V gene TRBV2 combines with J gene TRBJ2-7, with 7 bases that match TRBD1. This CDR3 is 15 amino acids long. Germline V CDR1 and CDR2: SNHLY, FYNNEI. V dropped 7 bases and J dropped 5; count of bases not matched to a gene: 14. CDR3 sequence: CASTEGNRGSNEQYF. The CDR3 region has the DNA TGTGCCAGCACCGAAGGGAACAGGGGTAGCAACGAGCAGTACTTC.

This clonotype was counted a few times. The chain uses TRBV29-1 and TRBJ1-2; 9 bases align to TRBD1. This CDR3 comprises 14 residues. Germline values: CDR1 SQVTM, CDR2 ANQGSEA. Losses at the gene ends were 6 bases for V and 7 bases for J; bases not matched to a gene: 12. The CDR3 protein is CSVNRDRVLSGYTF. CDR3 DNA sequence: TGCAGCGTGAACCGGGACAGGGTATTAAGTGGCTACACCTTC. Full variable domain (outside the CDR3, taken from reference TRBV29-1 and TRBJ1-2): SAVISQKPSRDICQRGTSLTIQCQVDSQVTMMFWYRQQPGQSLTLIATANQGSEATYESGFVIDKFPISRPNLTFSTLTVSNMSPEDSSIYLCSVNRDRVLSGYTFGSGTRLTVV.

This clonotype was seen only a few times. The rearrangement uses TRBV6-1 and TRBJ2-5; 9 nucleotides agree with TRBD1. The DNA end is more similar to TRBJ2-7, so the J call may be wrong. This CDR3 region has 13 residues. CDR1 and CDR2 (germline): MNHNS, SASEGT. CDR3 DNA sequence: TGTGCCAGCAGTGATTGGGACAGGGACGAGCAGTACTTC. As protein: CASSDWDRDEQYF.